This T cell receptor (beta chain) stems from a study of blood T cell repertoires in COVID-19. Background on the study: Spain, Italy and the United States supplied samples that represented acute and convalescent COVID-19.

Looked up from germline, CDR1 is LNHDA and CDR2 is SQIVND (reference sequence). J lost 6 bases, V lost 7 bases, and 11 bases had no gene match. The CDR3 runs to 14 residues. Sequencing was performed with immunoSEQ multiplex PCR; in TCRdb, only in-frame clones are kept and a portion is missing. The repertoire has about 330,000 clones, about nine tenths of them found once; the top ten carry just over 9.5%. Sequencing input: peripheral blood. The sequence was obtained from a young man with COVID-19, enrolled during active disease. The chain carries TRBV19 and TRBJ1-2; 7 bases are shared with TRBD1. This chain's CDR3 is CASIQTGSIDGYTF. The CDR3 DNA reads TGTGCCAGTATCCAGACAGGGAGTATCGATGGCTACACCTTC. Full variable domain (remainder filled in from reference TRBV19 and TRBJ1-2): DGGITQSPKYLFRKEGQNVTLSCEQNLNHDAMYWYRQDPGQGLRLIYYSQIVNDFQKGDIAEGYSVSREKKESFPLTVTSAQKNPTAFYLCASIQTGSIDGYTFGSGTRLTVV.